A selection of T cell receptor beta chains follows, all from one sample in a study of blood T cell repertoires in COVID-19. Sequencing used immunoSEQ multiplex PCR; TCRdb keeps in-frame clones, though not all of them. The sample lists about 85,000 clones; around four fifths were seen once. Sequenced: peripheral blood. These TCRs come from a man between 65 and 85 years old with acute or convalescent COVID-19. The CDR3 runs from the conserved cysteine through the conserved F or W. A D gene is named only where the DNA matches it firmly. Rows may omit the clone size; those that give it use once, few, many or a size class.

v_gene,abundance,len,d_gene,j_gene,CDR3nt,CDR3aa
TRBV5-4,NA,13,NA,TRBJ1-5,TGTGCCAGCAGTCATTCCCCAGATCGGCCCCAGCATTTT,CASSHSPDRPQHF
TRBV7-9,NA,13,NA,TRBJ2-1,TGTGCCAGCAGCTTAGTCGGGGACAATGAGCAGTTCTTC,CASSLVGDNEQFF
TRBV19,few,17,NA,TRBJ1-5,TGTGCCAGTAGTATAGCCAGGGGTGAAGGGAGCAATCAGCCCCAGCATTTT,CASSIARGEGSNQPQHF
TRBV2,NA,14,NA,TRBJ2-2,TGTGCCACCAGACGGGACACCAACACCGGGGAGCTGTTTTTT,CATRRDTNTGELFF
TRBV2,NA,16,TRBD2,TRBJ2-5,TGTGCCAGCAGTTCCTTTAGCGGGGGGGCCGGAGAGACCCAGTACTTC,CASSSFSGGAGETQYF
TRBV3-1/TRBV3-2,NA,17,TRBD2,TRBJ2-1,TGTGCCAGCAGCCATTTGCTAGCGGGGGGGCTCTACAATGAGCAGTTCTTC,CASSHLLAGGLYNEQFF
TRBV10-3,NA,13,TRBD1,TRBJ1-2,TGTGCCATCAGTGATCCCAGGGGGTATGGCTACACCTTC,CAISDPRGYGYTF
TRBV5-4,NA,14,NA,TRBJ2-5,TGTGCCAGCAGCTCCGGCGGGCAGGGGGAGACCCAGTACTTC,CASSSGGQGETQYF
TRBV19,NA,13,TRBD1,TRBJ1-5,TGTGCCAGTGGGACAGGGGCAGATCAGCCCCAGCATTTT,CASGTGADQPQHF
TRBV10-1,NA,15,NA,TRBJ2-5,TGCGCCAGCAGTGACCCGAGGGGGGGCCAAGAGACCCAGTACTTC,CASSDPRGGQETQYF
TRBV6-6,NA,15,NA,TRBJ1-2,TGTGCCAGCAGTTACGGTGGGGGGGACAACTATGGCTACACCTTC,CASSYGGGDNYGYTF
TRBV6-1,NA,12,NA,TRBJ1-1,TGTGCCAGCAGTGAGGAGGGCACTGAAGCTTTCTTT,CASSEEGTEAFF
TRBV28,NA,14,NA,TRBJ2-7,TGTGCCAGCAGTTTAAGGAGGATGGCGGGGGAGCAGTACTTC,CASSLRRMAGEQYF
TRBV3-1/TRBV3-2,once,16,NA,TRBJ2-5,TGTGCCAGCAGCCAAGTGACGAATCAGGGGGGAGGGACCCAGTACTTC,CASSQVTNQGGGTQYF
TRBV7-2,NA,15,NA,TRBJ2-5,TGTGCCAGCAGCTCGGAGAGGAGTACTCCAGAGACCCAGTACTTC,CASSSERSTPETQYF
TRBV5-1,NA,15,NA,TRBJ1-3,TGCGCCAGCAGCTCCCGGGGAACCTCTGGAAACACCATATATTTT,CASSSRGTSGNTIYF
TRBV15,NA,13,NA,TRBJ2-2,TGTGCCACCAGCAGAGATCTTATCGGGGAGCTGTTTTTT,CATSRDLIGELFF
TRBV11-3,NA,15,TRBD2,TRBJ2-1,TGTGCCAGCAGCCTCACTAGCGGGGACTACAATGAGCAGTTCTTC,CASSLTSGDYNEQFF
TRBV4-1,NA,11,NA,TRBJ2-2,TGCGCCAGCAAAACAACCGGGGAGCTGTTTTTT,CASKTTGELFF
TRBV12-3/TRBV12-4,NA,13,NA,TRBJ1-1,TGTGCCAGCAGTACAGGGTCTAACACTGAAGCTTTCTTT,CASSTGSNTEAFF
TRBV4-1,few,16,NA,TRBJ1-6,TGCGCCAGCAGCCAAGATGTGGCAGCCTATAATTCACCCCTCCACTTT,CASSQDVAAYNSPLHF
TRBV18,NA,15,NA,TRBJ1-3,TGTGCCAGCTCGTCCCTAAGCGGCTCTGGAAACACCATATATTTT,CASSSLSGSGNTIYF
TRBV18,NA,16,TRBD1,TRBJ2-6,TGTGCCAGCTCACCCACAGGGGGCCCTGGGGCCAACGTCCTGACTTTC,CASSPTGGPGANVLTF
TRBV5-6,NA,13,NA,TRBJ1-2,TGTGCCAGCAGCCCGTGGGGGCTCTATGGCTACACCTTC,CASSPWGLYGYTF
TRBV2,NA,15,TRBD2,TRBJ2-1,TGTGCCAGCAGGCCCCGGGCCTCGGGGGGAGATGAGCAGTTCTTC,CASRPRASGGDEQFF
TRBV3-1/TRBV3-2,NA,15,TRBD1,TRBJ1-4,TGTGCCAGCAGCCAAGATCTGACAGGGGGTGAAAAACTGTTTTTT,CASSQDLTGGEKLFF
TRBV29-1,NA,14,NA,TRBJ2-3,TGCAGCGTGGGTTACGTGGGGGGTTGGGATACGCAGTATTTT,CSVGYVGGWDTQYF
TRBV28,NA,16,TRBD1,TRBJ2-1,TGTGCCAGCAGTTCGACAGGGGGCGCGTCCTACAATGAGCAGTTCTTC,CASSSTGGASYNEQFF
TRBV19,NA,14,NA,TRBJ2-2,TGTGCCAGTAGTATGGGCGGGGCCACCGGGGAGCTGTTTTTT,CASSMGGATGELFF
TRBV5-4,few,13,NA,TRBJ2-3,TGTGCCAGCAGACCTACAGGGACAGATACGCAGTATTTT,CASRPTGTDTQYF